This T cell receptor (beta chain) was identified during a study of a mutant IDH1 vaccine in newly diagnosed glioma. Sequencing used immunoSEQ multiplex PCR; TCRdb keeps in-frame clones, though not all of them. In the table there are approximately 80,000 clones, about 81% of which are singletons. About this clone: Its antigen is still unknown.

CDR3 length equals 16 residues. Looked up from germline, CDR1 is LGHNA and CDR2 is YNFKEQ. Unmatched junction bases numbered 2, after V lost 1 base and J lost 2 bases. Sample time point: week 47, end of study. The study gave 300 ug of mutant IDH1 20-mer peptide per vaccine dose, with topical imiquimod. This sequence was found in a middle-aged man with glioma. The chain recombines TRBV4-2 with TRBJ1-5, with TRBD1 identical over 10 bases. This specimen consisted of PBMCs, obtained from a glioma patient whose treatment included an IDH1 peptide vaccine. The CDR3 spells CASSQGQGAGNQPQHF. CDR3 nucleotides: TGTGCCAGCAGCCAAGGACAGGGGGCCGGCAATCAGCCCCAGCATTTT.